These 8 T cell receptor beta chains were sequenced from one sample in a study of blood T cell repertoires in COVID-19. The assay was immunoSEQ multiplex PCR, and TCRdb's table has in-frame clones only and misses some. This table holds approximately 98,000 clones, 82% found once. The sequenced sample was peripheral blood. These receptors originate from a man older than 75 with acute or convalescent COVID-19.

This clone appeared once. The chain joins TRBV18 to TRBJ1-4; D is uncertain. CDR1 is KGHSH, CDR2 LQKENI, per germline. This CDR3 contains 14 residues. The ends were cut back, 0 bases at V and 7 bases at J, with 9 bases in the middle. CDR3 in DNA: TGTGCCAGCTCACCACCGGACGAGGGTGAAAAACTGTTTTTT. Its translation: CASSPPDEGEKLFF.

The V gene is TRBV10-2, the J gene TRBJ1-1; 7 bases align to TRBD1. CDR1 and CDR2 (germline): WSHSY, SAAADI. CDR3 size: 14 residues. The V and J ends lost 6 bases and 0 bases, in that order; junction bases with no gene match: 4. CDR3 residues: CASSDDRVNTEAFF. The CDR3 nucleotides are TGCGCCAGCAGCGACGACAGGGTGAACACTGAAGCTTTCTTT.

This clone was detected once. The chain combines TRBV9 with TRBJ2-2, with 8 bases lining up with TRBD1. J was trimmed by 4 bases and V by 0 bases; bases with no gene match: 2. This CDR3 is built from 15 residues. Germline loops: CDR1 SGDLS, CDR2 YYNGEE. CDR3 amino acids: CASSVVTGGTGELFF. CDR3 nucleotide sequence: TGTGCCAGCAGCGTAGTAACAGGGGGCACCGGGGAGCTGTTTTTT.

The CDR3: CASSPRTAAEAFF. The CDR3 DNA is TGTGCCAGCTCACCGCGGACAGCCGCTGAAGCTTTCTTT. This chain joins TRBV18 and TRBJ1-1; a weak D match, TRBD1 (6 bases). The CDR3 spans 13 residues. Germline CDR1 is KGHSH and CDR2 is LQKENI. Trimming removed 3 bases at V and 6 bases at J, with 11 bases between.

The V call is TRBV3-1 (or the pseudogene TRBV3-2), the J call TRBJ1-2; a possible D gene is TRBD1 (5 bases). CDR3 length equals 14 residues. Germline CDR1 LGHDT, CDR2 YNNKEL (reference sequence). Trimming pared 2 bases from V and 3 bases from J, leaving 10 bases between. The CDR3 sequence: CASSQLGQYYGYTF. DNA of the CDR3: TGTGCCAGCAGCCAATTGGGGCAGTACTATGGCTACACCTTC.

The chain combines TRBV7-6 with TRBJ2-7; TRBD1 matches 7 bases. With V trimmed by 0 bases and J by 2 bases, 4 bases remained unmatched. The germline V gene has CDR1 SGHVS and CDR2 FNYEAQ. CDR3 length: 15 amino acids. The DNA for the CDR3 is TGTGCCAGCAGCTTAGCGGACGGGACAGCCTACGAGCAGTACTTC. The encoded protein is CASSLADGTAYEQYF. Full variable domain (missing parts from reference TRBV7-6 and TRBJ2-7): GAGVSQSPRYKVTKRGQDVALRCDPISGHVSLYWYRQALGQGPEFLTYFNYEAQQDKSGLPNDRFSAERPEGSISTLTIQRTEQRDSAMYRCASSLADGTAYEQYFGPGTRLTVT.

The rearrangement joins TRBV27 to TRBJ1-3; 8 bases line up with TRBD1. The CDR3 is made up of 15 amino acids. The V and J ends lost 2 bases and 0 bases, in that order; junction bases with no gene match: 0. Germline loops: CDR1 MNHEY, CDR2 SMNVEV (reference sequence). In nucleotides, the CDR3 is TGTGCCAGCAGTTTAGGACAGGGCTCTGGAAACACCATATATTTT. Translation: CASSLGQGSGNTIYF.

The rearrangement joins TRBV19 to TRBJ2-7; D is undetermined. The CDR3 consists of 14 residues. Germline V lookup: CDR1 LNHDA, CDR2 SQIVND (reference sequence). The ends were cut back, 4 bases at V and 6 bases at J, with 16 bases in the middle. As DNA, the CDR3 is TGTGCCAGTAGTAAGGCGACTGACCTCCGCGAGCAGTACTTC. Its translation is CASSKATDLREQYF.